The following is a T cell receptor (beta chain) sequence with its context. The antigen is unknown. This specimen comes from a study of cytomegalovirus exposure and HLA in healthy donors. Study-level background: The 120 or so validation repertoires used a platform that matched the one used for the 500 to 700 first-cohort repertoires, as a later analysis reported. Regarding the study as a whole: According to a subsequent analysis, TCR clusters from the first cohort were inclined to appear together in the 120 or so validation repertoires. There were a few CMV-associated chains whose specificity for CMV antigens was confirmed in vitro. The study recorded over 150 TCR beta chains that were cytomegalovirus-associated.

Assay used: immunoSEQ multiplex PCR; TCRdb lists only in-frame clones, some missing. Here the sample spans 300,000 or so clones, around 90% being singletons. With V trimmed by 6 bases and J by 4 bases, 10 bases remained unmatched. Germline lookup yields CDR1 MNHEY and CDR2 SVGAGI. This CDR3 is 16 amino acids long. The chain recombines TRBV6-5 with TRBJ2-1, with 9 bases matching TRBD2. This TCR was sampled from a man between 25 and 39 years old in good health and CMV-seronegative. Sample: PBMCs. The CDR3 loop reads CASSYLAGRGYNEQFF. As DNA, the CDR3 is TGTGCCAGCAGCTACCTAGCGGGGAGGGGATACAATGAGCAGTTCTTC.